A single sample is the source of the 18 T cell receptor beta chains below, sequenced in a study of control samples from healthy donors and cancer patients. Sequenced by immunoSEQ multiplex PCR; TCRdb stores in-frame clones only, minus some. The sample shows approximately 160,000 clones, around 93% of them seen only once. Specimen: blood. These receptors came from a woman aged 60-75 years in good health.

The V gene is TRBV2, the J gene TRBJ1-5; tentative D call: TRBD1 (6 bases). From germline, CDR1 is SNHLY and CDR2 FYNNEI. V was shortened by 6 bases and J by 6 bases, with 18 bases between the two germline ends. The CDR3 is made up of 15 amino acids. The CDR3 loop is CASRGDFGGRQPQHF. The CDR3 DNA reads as TGTGCCAGCAGAGGGGACTTTGGGGGCCGTCAGCCCCAGCATTTT. Filled out from reference TRBV2 and TRBJ1-5, the complete variable domain reads EPEVTQTPSHQVTQMGQEVILRCVPISNHLYFYWYRQILGQKVEFLVSFYNNEISEKSEIFDDQFSVERPDGSNFTLKIRSTKLEDSAMYFCASRGDFGGRQPQHFGDGTRLSIL.

CDR3 sequence: CASKGQVTEKLFF. The CDR3 nucleotides read TGTGCCAGCAAGGGACAGGTGACTGAAAAACTGTTTTTT. The gene calls are TRBV6-5 and TRBJ1-4; 8 nucleotides line up with TRBD1. There are 13 residues in the CDR3. From germline, CDR1 is MNHEY and CDR2 SVGAGI. After removal of 7 bases from V and 7 bases from J, the junction contained 5 bases not matched to a gene.

The V call is TRBV7-2, the J call TRBJ1-6; D unresolved. The CDR3 is made up of 15 amino acids. The V and J ends lost 2 bases and 0 bases respectively, with 5 bases between them. Germline CDR1 SGHTA, CDR2 FQGNSA. The chain's CDR3 is CASSLSSSYNSPLHF. CDR3 nucleotide sequence: TGTGCCAGCAGCTTAAGCAGCTCCTATAATTCACCCCTCCACTTT.

V gene TRBV20-1 combines with J gene TRBJ2-1; 8 bases are shared with TRBD2. This CDR3 has 14 residues. The trim removed 3 bases at V and 4 bases at J, leaving 5 bases unmatched. Germline assignment: CDR1 DFQATT and CDR2 SNEGSKA (reference sequence). CDR3 DNA: TGCAGTGCTAGTCGGGGGGGGCAATACAATGAGCAGTTCTTC. This codes for CSASRGGQYNEQFF.

As to this clone: The junction departs from the called germline gene at one end, perhaps through a read error. The J gene is TRBJ1-6, the V gene TRBV6-4; D not resolved. Germline CDR1 MRHNA, CDR2 SNTAGT. This CDR3 spans 13 amino acids. CDR3 sequence (DNA): TGTGCCAGCAGAGACTCCTATAATTCACCCCTCCACTTT. This codes for CASRDSYNSPLHF.

CDR3 coding DNA: TGCAGCGCGAGCGATGACAGGGGACAGCCCCAGCATTTT. Translated, it gives CSASDDRGQPQHF. The V call is TRBV29-1, the J call TRBJ1-5; 8 bases map to TRBD1. The CDR3 runs to 13 residues. Germline V lookup: CDR1 SQVTM, CDR2 ANQGSEA. Trimming removed 7 bases from V and 7 bases from J; junction bases left unmatched: 9.

This chain links TRBV6-5 with TRBJ2-7, with D uncertain. The CDR3 sequence is 13 residues long. Trimming left V 2 bases short and J 3 bases short, with 8 bases between. Germline V CDR1 and CDR2: MNHEY, SVGAGI. CDR3 loop: CASSYDPNYEQYF. The CDR3 DNA reads TGTGCCAGCAGTTACGATCCTAACTACGAGCAGTACTTC.

The chain carries TRBV6-4 and TRBJ1-6; a possible D gene is TRBD1 (5 bases). The length of the CDR3 is 13 residues. V shed 5 bases and J shed 13 bases, with 15 bases lying between them. From germline, CDR1 is MRHNA and CDR2 SNTAGT. As DNA, the CDR3 is TGTGCCAGCAGTCCCACCGGGGGGATCCCCCTCCACTTT. Translation: CASSPTGGIPLHF.

The CDR3 spells CATSRDWEGARRGYTF. The CDR3 DNA follows: TGTGCCACCAGCAGAGATTGGGAGGGCGCCCGGCGCGGCTACACCTTC. The rearrangement uses TRBV15 and TRBJ1-2; no definite D call. Germline CDR1 reads LNHNV; CDR2 reads YYDKDF (reference sequence). CDR3 length: 16 amino acids. V gave up 0 bases and J gave up 8 bases, with 19 bases separating them.

The J gene is TRBJ1-1, the V gene TRBV10-3, with D possibly TRBD1 on 5 matching bases. V dropped 8 bases and J dropped 7 bases, with 14 bases sitting between them. Germline V lookup: CDR1 ENHRY, CDR2 SYGVKD. The CDR3 spans 12 residues. In nucleotides, the CDR3 is TGTGCCATCCAAGGGGAGGGGCATGAAGCTTTCTTT. Its translation is CAIQGEGHEAFF.

The chain carries TRBV5-5 and TRBJ1-2; D might be TRBD1 (5 bases). The CDR3 has 15 amino acids. Germline CDR1 SGHKS, CDR2 YYEKEE (reference sequence). With 4 bases removed from V and 1 base from J, the gap between germline ends came to 14 bases. The CDR3 is CASSEDRIFNYGYTF. The CDR3 DNA sequence: TGTGCCAGCAGCGAAGACAGAATCTTTAACTATGGCTACACCTTC.

This chain uses TRBV27 with TRBJ1-2, with 8 bases that match TRBD1. The length of the CDR3 is 14 residues. J lost 4 bases, V lost 3 bases, and 4 bases had no gene match. The germline gives CDR1 MNHEY, CDR2 SMNVEV (reference sequence). CDR3 DNA sequence: TGTGCCAGCAGTTTGGACAGGGCGGGCTATGGCTACACCTTC. It yields the protein CASSLDRAGYGYTF.

There are a few counts of this clone. V usage is TRBV19 and J usage is TRBJ1-2; 8 bases fit TRBD1. V shed 4 bases, J shed 7 bases, and the junction held 8 bases outside the gene matches. The germline V gene has CDR1 LNHDA and CDR2 SQIVND (reference sequence). This CDR3 is built from 14 residues. CDR3 region: CASSNDRGRFGYTF. The CDR3 DNA is TGTGCCAGTAGTAACGACAGGGGTAGGTTTGGCTACACCTTC.

The chain links TRBV5-1 to TRBJ1-1, with a weak D call TRBD1 (5 bases). CDR3 length equals 14 residues. The V gene lost 4 bases and the J gene lost 1 base, with 11 bases spanning the gap. Germline loops: CDR1 SGHRS, CDR2 YFSETQ. The CDR3 DNA sequence: TGCGCCAGCAGCATCGGGACGGCGAACACTGAAGCTTTCTTT. It is translated as CASSIGTANTEAFF.

A few counts support this clone. The chain uses TRBV10-2 and TRBJ1-1; no clear D. CDR1 and CDR2 (germline): WSHSY, SAAADI. V lost 5 bases, J lost 7 bases, and 17 bases lay in between. The CDR3 has 14 amino acids. The DNA of the CDR3 is TGCGCCAGCAGTCAACCAGGACTCGGAGGTGAAGCTTTCTTT. It specifies CASSQPGLGGEAFF.

This chain connects TRBV19 to TRBJ1-5; no reliable D call. Germline V CDR1 and CDR2: LNHDA, SQIVND (reference sequence). This CDR3 is 14 amino acids long. Trimming pared 4 bases from V and 3 bases from J, leaving 10 bases between. CDR3 nucleotides: TGTGCCAGTAGTAAGGAGGTCTACAATCAGCCCCAGCATTTT. Translation gives CASSKEVYNQPQHF.

The chain joins TRBV14 to TRBJ1-2; no reliable D call. Trimming pared 0 bases from V and 8 bases from J, leaving 10 bases between. CDR1 SGHDN and CDR2 FVKESK come from the germline V gene. The CDR3 covers 13 residues. The CDR3 DNA reads TGTGCCAGCAGCCAAGATCGCCGGGGAGGCTACACCTTC. Translation: CASSQDRRGGYTF.

The chain couples TRBV7-2 to TRBJ2-3; TRBD2 matches 7 bases. V lost 3 bases to trimming and J lost 2 bases; unmatched junction nucleotides: 8. The CDR3 sequence is 16 residues long. Germline CDR1 reads SGHTA; CDR2 reads FQGNSA. The CDR3 DNA reads TGTGCCAGCAGCTTCCTTACTAGCGCCTCCACAGATACGCAGTATTTT. Its translation: CASSFLTSASTDTQYF.